Listed here are 18 T cell receptor beta chains from one sample, sequenced in a study of spatial heterogeneity in lung cancer. Time point here: blood at routine non-recurrence follow-up after resection. Tumor, nontumor lung or frozen PBMC supplied whole RNA that was sequenced unsorted. TCRdb analysed the 5' RACE reads with MiXCR anew, one entry per CDR3 protein. The sample has about 120,000 distinct CDR3 sequences; over 9% are singletons. The sample in question was PBMCs, obtained at follow-up. Receptor source: a male donor with early-stage non-small cell lung cancer.

The chain recombines TRBV7-2 with TRBJ1-6, with 7 bases aligning to TRBD1. V lost 5 bases and J lost 5; bases outside the gene matches: 6. Per the germline V gene, CDR1 is SGHTA and CDR2 is FQGNSA. The CDR3 spans 15 residues. The CDR3: CASSRQGQNNSPLHF. CDR3 DNA: TGTGCCAGCAGCCGACAGGGACAGAATAATTCACCCCTCCACTTT.

With respect to this clonotype: Here the CDR3 omits its conserved ending phenylalanine or tryptophan, so a read error is the likely source. This rearrangement joins TRBV27 to TRBJ2-3; D may be TRBD1 or TRBD2 (5 bases each). Trimming shortened V by 8 bases and J by 2 bases, and 11 bases separated the two germline ends. There are 13 residues in the CDR3. The germline gives CDR1 MNHEY, CDR2 SMNVEV (reference sequence). Written as DNA, the CDR3 is TGTGCCAGCCGGGGACGGCTCACAGATACGCAGTATTCT. Its protein is CASRGRLTDTQYS.

In this sample, this clonotype turned up a few times. V is TRBV5-1 and J is TRBJ1-4, with 8 bases that match TRBD1. The CDR3 is 14 amino acids. The junction had 3 bases not matched to a gene; V was cut back by 3 bases and J by 5 bases. Germline CDR1 is SGHRS and CDR2 is YFSETQ. The CDR3: CASSWGQENEKLFF. CDR3 sequence (DNA): TGCGCCAGCAGCTGGGGACAGGAAAATGAAAAACTGTTTTTT.

V and J are TRBV30 and TRBJ2-2; D possibly corresponds to TRBD1 (6 bases). Germline V gives CDR1 GTSNPN, CDR2 SVGIG (reference sequence). CDR3 length equals 15 residues. V gave up 4 bases and J gave up 2 bases, with 14 bases separating them. In DNA form, the CDR3 reads TGTGCCTGGAAGGCGGACAGCTCTAACACCGGGGAGCTGTTTTTT. Encoded protein: CAWKADSSNTGELFF.

The chain employs TRBV5-1 and TRBJ1-3; D might be TRBD1 (5 bases). The CDR3 has 16 amino acids. CDR1 is SGHRS, CDR2 YFSETQ, per germline. Trimming left V 0 bases short and J 0 bases short, with 10 bases between. In DNA, the CDR3 is TGCGCCAGCAGCTTGGAGGGGCGCAACTCTGGAAACACCATATATTTT. Translated, it gives CASSLEGRNSGNTIYF.

This sequence joins TRBV3-1 and TRBJ2-5; 12 bases match TRBD1. The CDR3 is 16 amino acids. The V segment lost 2 bases and the J segment 2 bases; nucleotides outside the gene matches: 3. Germline lookup yields CDR1 LGHDT and CDR2 YNNKEL (reference sequence). CDR3 nucleotides: TGTGCCAGCAGCCAATGGGACAGGGGGCGGCAAGAGACCCAGTACTTC. Translation: CASSQWDRGRQETQYF.

This clonotype was recorded at least ten times. The chain recombines TRBV2 with TRBJ2-1; 7 nucleotides match TRBD1. Germline V CDR1 and CDR2: SNHLY, FYNNEI. This CDR3 contains 14 residues. The V segment lost 8 bases and the J segment 7 bases; nucleotides outside the gene matches: 11. The CDR3: CASQGDHSTNEQFF. In nucleotides, the CDR3 is TGTGCCAGCCAGGGGGACCATTCCACTAATGAGCAGTTCTTC.

This clonotype was detected a few times. J is TRBJ2-1 and V is TRBV7-2; no clear D gene. The V end lost 0 bases, the J end lost 8 bases, and 8 bases lay between the germline ends. CDR3 size: 13 residues. From germline, CDR1 is SGHTA and CDR2 FQGNSA. This CDR3 reads CASSLATRYEQFF. As DNA, the CDR3 is TGTGCCAGCAGCTTAGCAACCAGGTATGAGCAGTTCTTC.

This rearrangement joins TRBV10-3 to TRBJ2-7, with 7 bases aligning to TRBD1. Germline CDR1 ENHRY, CDR2 SYGVKD. This CDR3 contains 16 residues. The trim removed 0 bases at V and 2 bases at J, leaving 7 bases unmatched. The CDR3 DNA reads TGTGCCATCAGTGAGTCAGGGGGCGCTGGAACCTACGAGCAGTACTTC. Its protein is CAISESGGAGTYEQYF.

The V gene is TRBV2, the J gene TRBJ2-2, with 8 nucleotides matching TRBD1. The CDR3 runs 14 residues. V was pared by 7 bases and J by 4 bases, with 5 bases of the junction left unmatched. Germline loops: CDR1 SNHLY, CDR2 FYNNEI. CDR3 sequence (DNA): TGTGCCAGCACGCAGGGGGCGAGCACCGGGGAGCTGTTTTTT. Its protein is CASTQGASTGELFF.

This clonotype showed up many times. This chain links TRBV20-1 with TRBJ2-7, with 8 bases that match TRBD1. CDR3 size: 14 residues. V shed 6 bases and J 4 bases; nucleotides not matched to a gene: 11. Germline CDR1 and CDR2: DFQATT and SNEGSKA (reference sequence). For the CDR3, the DNA is TGCAGTGCACCAACAGGGGGTTCAGGGTACGAGCAGTACTTC. Translated: CSAPTGGSGYEQYF.

The chain couples TRBV6-1 to TRBJ1-6, with D maybe TRBD1 (5 bases). Per germline, CDR1 MNHNS and CDR2 SASEGT. This CDR3 region has 15 residues. The germline V and J ends were trimmed by 2 bases and 2 bases, with 7 bases remaining between them. The CDR3 sequence is CASSERGTYNSPLHF. CDR3 nucleotides: TGTGCCAGCAGTGAAAGGGGAACCTATAATTCACCCCTCCACTTT.

This clonotype was seen repeatedly, ten times or more. The chain has TRBV28 and TRBJ1-6; TRBD1 matches at 8 bases. The CDR3 totals 17 residues. Germline CDR1 and CDR2: MDHEN and SYDVKM. V shed 2 bases and J 5 bases; nucleotides not matched to a gene: 8. Written as DNA, the CDR3 is TGTGCCAGCAGTTTACCCCAGGGGGCAGCTGATAATTCACCCCTCCACTTT. This sequence encodes CASSLPQGAADNSPLHF.

Only a few counts were recorded for this clonotype. J is TRBJ2-1 and V is TRBV14; 10 bases fit TRBD2. Losses at the gene ends were 4 bases for V and 6 bases for J; bases not matched to a gene: 6. The CDR3 is made up of 15 amino acids. Germline V gene data show CDR1 as SGHDN and CDR2 as FVKESK. CDR3 nucleotides: TGTGCCAGCAGCCGTACTAGCGGGGCAAGCAATGAGCAGTTCTTC. The encoded protein is CASSRTSGASNEQFF.

This clonotype was counted ten times or more. The chain combines TRBV29-1 with TRBJ1-4; no firm D call. V was pared by 5 bases and J by 7 bases, with 8 bases between. CDR3 length: 11 residues. The germline CDR1 and CDR2 sequences are SQVTM and ANQGSEA. The CDR3 DNA reads as TGCAGCGTTCTAAAATCTGAAAAACTGTTTTTT. It translates to CSVLKSEKLFF.

The chain links TRBV6-2 or TRBV6-3 to TRBJ2-5; TRBD2 might be the D (6 bases). V lost 2 bases to trimming and J lost 2 bases, with 15 bases between them. The CDR3 has 16 amino acids. Germline CDR1 and CDR2: MNHEY and SVGEGT. The DNA for the CDR3 is TGTGCCAGCAGTTACGTCGCTAGCGAATTTCAAGAGACCCAGTACTTC. Protein: CASSYVASEFQETQYF.

This clonotype was observed a handful of times. The CDR3 protein is CASSPPSGGTYNEQFF. DNA of the CDR3: TGTGCCAGCTCACCACCGAGCGGGGGGACCTACAATGAGCAGTTCTTC. V usage is TRBV18 and J usage is TRBJ2-1; 9 bases agree with TRBD2. J gave up 2 bases and V 0 bases, and 2 bases lay outside the gene matches. The CDR3 is 16 amino acids. Germline lookup yields CDR1 KGHSH and CDR2 LQKENI.

This clonotype came up a few times. This chain joins TRBV15 and TRBJ2-5, with D hard to call. CDR1 is LNHNV and CDR2 is YYDKDF in the germline V gene (reference sequence). Deletions cut 4 bases from V and 7 bases from J, with 13 bases between. The CDR3 sequence is 13 residues long. CDR3 nucleotide sequence: TGTGCCACCAGCAATGGGTTAGAGAGGACCCAGTACTTC. Translation: CATSNGLERTQYF. Drawing the rest from reference TRBV15 and TRBJ2-5, the complete variable domain is DAMVIQNPRYQVTQFGKPVTLSCSQTLNHNVMYWYQQKSSQAPKLLFHYYDKDFNNEADTPDNFQSRRPNTSFCFLDIRSPGLGDTAMYLCATSNGLERTQYFGPGTRLLVL.